The next 29 T cell receptor beta chains were all read from a single sample in a study of blood T cell repertoires in COVID-19 (dated by TCRdb to between 2020 and 2021). Library generation was performed with the immunoSEQ multiplex PCR assay. This immuneACCESS table, as held by TCRdb, lists in-frame sequences with V and J called but not all clones. Of the missing ones, under half trace to an unresolved V gene in checked studies; the others have no known cause. The sample contains about 190,000 clones, about nine tenths of them found a single time. The ten largest clonotypes hold 0.95% to 1.3% of the sample. The sample consisted of peripheral blood. Source of these receptors: a man aged 25-45 years with acute or convalescent COVID-19.

The V call is TRBV19, the J call TRBJ1-2, with D possibly matching TRBD1 (6 bases). The germline V and J ends were trimmed by 8 bases and 8 bases, with 18 bases remaining between them. This CDR3 region has 13 residues. Germline CDR1 is LNHDA and CDR2 is SQIVND (reference sequence). Here the CDR3 reads CASSTRGVMGYTF. The CDR3 DNA sequence: TGTGCCAGTTCGACCAGGGGAGTTATGGGCTACACCTTC. The complete variable domain, with remaining parts taken from reference TRBV19 and TRBJ1-2, reads DGGITQSPKYLFRKEGQNVTLSCEQNLNHDAMYWYRQDPGQGLRLIYYSQIVNDFQKGDIAEGYSVSREKKESFPLTVTSAQKNPTAFYLCASSTRGVMGYTFGSGTRLTVV.

The gene calls are TRBV30 and TRBJ2-5, with D possibly being TRBD1 (6 bases). V was shortened by 4 bases and J by 4 bases, with 16 bases between the two germline ends. CDR1 and CDR2 from the germline V gene are GTSNPN and SVGIG (reference sequence). This CDR3 contains 14 residues. CDR3 sequence: CAWTTGSLGETQYF. The DNA for the CDR3 is TGTGCCTGGACGACAGGAAGTCTAGGAGAGACCCAGTACTTC.

The genes are TRBV6-5 and TRBJ1-2; 9 bases fit TRBD1. The CDR3 consists of 15 residues. With 7 bases clipped from V and 4 bases from J, the junction kept 10 bases outside the gene matches. The germline V gene encodes CDR1 MNHEY and CDR2 SVGAGI. Written as DNA, the CDR3 is TGTGCCAGCACCATAACCCCGACAGGGGGCTATGGCTACACCTTC. Translating it yields CASTITPTGGYGYTF.

This chain links TRBV5-1 with TRBJ2-1, with D perhaps TRBD2 (5 bases). Looked up from germline, CDR1 is SGHRS and CDR2 is YFSETQ. The CDR3 is 15 amino acids. Trimming shortened V by 0 bases and J by 3 bases, and 10 bases separated the two germline ends. The CDR3 bases are TGCGCCAGCAGCTTGGACGGGGATGGCTACAATGAGCAGTTCTTC. Amino acids: CASSLDGDGYNEQFF.

V usage is TRBV5-6 and J usage is TRBJ2-1; 10 bases are a match to TRBD1. J lost 6 bases, V lost 4 bases, and 4 bases had no gene match. There are 14 residues in the CDR3. CDR1 is SGHDT and CDR2 is YYEEEE in the germline V gene. Here the CDR3 DNA reads TGTGCCAGCAGCGTCGGGACAGGGGCCAATGAGCAGTTCTTC. Translation: CASSVGTGANEQFF.

The chain has TRBV5-8 and TRBJ1-3; tentative D call: TRBD1 (6 bases). The germline V and J ends were trimmed by 3 bases and 4 bases, with 14 bases remaining between them. The germline gives CDR1 SGHTS, CDR2 YDEGEE. The CDR3 length is 15 residues. The CDR3 sequence: CASSWDTSGGNTIYF. CDR3 coding DNA: TGTGCCAGCAGCTGGGACACCTCGGGAGGAAACACCATATATTTT.

The chain uses TRBV28 and TRBJ2-1; D call uncertain. V was clipped by 6 bases and J by 0 bases, with 6 bases between them. This CDR3 has 13 amino acids. Germline CDR1 is MDHEN and CDR2 is SYDVKM. The CDR3 loop is CASRRSSYNEQFF. CDR3 DNA: TGTGCCAGCAGGCGGAGCTCCTACAATGAGCAGTTCTTC.

The chain joins TRBV7-8 to TRBJ2-7; D uncertain. V lost 4 bases to trimming and J lost 9 bases, with 13 bases between them. There are 12 residues in the CDR3. The germline V gene has CDR1 SGHVS and CDR2 FQNEAQ. CDR3 DNA: TGTGCCAGCAGCTCTACCGGGTTTAGGCAGTACTTC. Its translation: CASSSTGFRQYF.

This chain joins TRBV18 and TRBJ1-3; 7 bases fit TRBD1. J lost 4 bases, V lost 8 bases, and 5 bases had no gene match. Germline V gives CDR1 KGHSH, CDR2 LQKENI. This CDR3 contains 13 residues. For the CDR3, the DNA is TGTGCCAGCGCCACAGGGGTAGGAAACACCATATATTTT. It encodes CASATGVGNTIYF.

V is TRBV28 and J is TRBJ2-1; D may be TRBD1 (6 bases). The CDR3 is 16 residues long. V lost 7 bases, J lost 4 bases, and 20 bases lay in between. Germline V lookup: CDR1 MDHEN, CDR2 SYDVKM. CDR3 nucleotide sequence: TGTGCCAGCACCCTTACGGACAGTCGTATTTACAATGAGCAGTTCTTC. Its protein product is CASTLTDSRIYNEQFF.

The V and J genes are TRBV7-8 and TRBJ1-1; 7 bases fit TRBD1. CDR1 SGHVS and CDR2 FQNEAQ come from the germline V gene. Losses at the gene ends were 2 bases for V and 3 bases for J; bases not matched to a gene: 0. The length of the CDR3 is 13 residues. In DNA form, the CDR3 reads TGTGCCAGCAGCTTAACAGGGGACACTGAAGCTTTCTTT. This sequence encodes CASSLTGDTEAFF.

The chain carries TRBV5-1 and TRBJ2-3; TRBD2 agrees at 12 bases. CDR3 length: 16 residues. The junction had 8 bases not matched to a gene; V was cut back by 4 bases and J by 5 bases. CDR1 is SGHRS and CDR2 is YFSETQ in the germline V gene. The CDR3 DNA reads as TGCGCCAGCAGCCCGACTAGCGGGGGTAGAGGAGATACGCAGTATTTT. This gives the protein CASSPTSGGRGDTQYF.

The chain recombines TRBV5-1 with TRBJ2-1; a weak D match, TRBD2 (7 bases). Germline V gene sequence: CDR1 SGHRS, CDR2 YFSETQ. The CDR3 consists of 14 residues. Trimming removed 7 bases from V and 0 bases from J, with 11 bases in between. The CDR3 loop is CASGGGGSYNEQFF. The DNA for the CDR3 is TGCGCCAGCGGGGGAGGGGGCTCCTACAATGAGCAGTTCTTC.

The chain employs TRBV4-1 and TRBJ2-1; D possibly corresponds to TRBD1 (5 bases). V lost 4 bases and J lost 10, with 17 bases in between. Germline CDR1 MGHRA, CDR2 YSYEKL. The CDR3 sequence is 14 residues long. DNA of the CDR3: TGCGCCAGCAGCCTAACGAGTCAGGGAATAGAGCAGTTCTTC. Translated: CASSLTSQGIEQFF.

The V gene is TRBV19, the J gene TRBJ2-1, with TRBD2 identical over 11 bases. V lost 5 bases, J lost 2 bases, and 2 bases stayed unmatched. The CDR3 consists of 15 residues. Germline V CDR1 and CDR2: LNHDA, SQIVND (reference sequence). The CDR3 protein is CASSETSGTYNEQFF. The CDR3 DNA is TGTGCCAGTAGTGAGACTAGCGGGACCTACAATGAGCAGTTCTTC.

The chain couples TRBV5-8 to TRBJ1-2; D not resolved. V was cut by 4 bases and J by 4 bases, with 23 bases left in between. Per germline, CDR1 SGHTS and CDR2 YDEGEE. The CDR3 extends over 17 amino acids. The CDR3 DNA is TGTGCCAGCAGCGGCCTTATCGGGGAAAAGTACGGCTATGGCTACACCTTC. Encoded protein: CASSGLIGEKYGYGYTF.

V and J are TRBV11-1 and TRBJ1-2; 9 positions match TRBD1. The CDR3 runs to 15 residues. With V trimmed by 5 bases and J by 3 bases, 7 bases remained unmatched. Per germline, CDR1 SGHAT and CDR2 FQDESV (reference sequence). CDR3 residues: CASSVGQGNYYGYTF. In nucleotides, the CDR3 is TGTGCCAGCAGCGTTGGACAGGGGAACTACTATGGCTACACCTTC.

The J gene is TRBJ1-6, the V gene TRBV6-5; TRBD1 is a possible D gene (5 bases). Germline V CDR1 and CDR2: MNHEY, SVGAGI. With 2 bases removed from V and 3 bases from J, the gap between germline ends came to 11 bases. The CDR3 sequence is 16 residues long. CDR3 loop: CASSYGAPHYNSPLHF. In DNA form, the CDR3 reads TGTGCCAGCAGTTACGGGGCGCCCCACTATAATTCACCCCTCCACTTT.

Note on this clone: The same CDR3 is also encoded by other DNA sequences in this sample. This chain links TRBV6-5 with TRBJ1-6; D possibly corresponds to TRBD1 (6 bases). V was cut by 4 bases and J by 10 bases, with 11 bases left in between. CDR1 is MNHEY, CDR2 SVGAGI, per germline. This CDR3 has 13 residues. CDR3 sequence: CASSLGGRSPLHF. In DNA, the CDR3 is TGTGCCAGCAGTTTAGGGGGACGATCACCCCTCCACTTT.

The table lists this clone with a count of one. The J gene is TRBJ1-4, the V gene TRBV6-6, with D unclear. The CDR3 has 14 amino acids. CDR1 is MNHNY and CDR2 is SVGAGI in the germline V gene (reference sequence). V was clipped by 9 bases and J by 8 bases, with 19 bases between them. The CDR3: CASKPGVTSEKLFF. CDR3 sequence (DNA): TGTGCCAGTAAGCCGGGAGTGACTTCGGAAAAACTGTTTTTT.

This chain joins TRBV7-9 and TRBJ2-1, with a tentative D call TRBD2 (6 bases). Germline values: CDR1 SEHNR, CDR2 FQNEAQ (reference sequence). With 6 bases removed from V and 8 bases from J, the gap between germline ends came to 11 bases. The CDR3 consists of 12 residues. The CDR3 sequence: CASRPGLYEQFF. As DNA, the CDR3 is TGTGCCAGCAGACCGGGACTTTATGAGCAGTTCTTC. The full variable domain, its missing parts supplied by reference TRBV7-9 and TRBJ2-1, is DTGVSQNPRHKITKRGQNVTFRCDPISEHNRLYWYRQTLGQGPEFLTYFQNEAQLEKSRLLSDRFSAERPKGSFSTLEIQRTEQGDSAMYLCASRPGLYEQFFGPGTRLTVL.

The chain uses TRBV15 and TRBJ2-7, with D maybe TRBD1 (6 bases). The germline V gene has CDR1 LNHNV and CDR2 YYDKDF (reference sequence). V was clipped by 0 bases and J by 6 bases, with 12 bases between them. CDR3 length equals 14 residues. The CDR3 sequence is CATSRDNGQPEQYF. The CDR3 DNA reads as TGTGCCACCAGCAGAGATAATGGACAGCCCGAGCAGTACTTC. The full variable domain, rest sourced from reference TRBV15 and TRBJ2-7, is DAMVIQNPRYQVTQFGKPVTLSCSQTLNHNVMYWYQQKSSQAPKLLFHYYDKDFNNEADTPDNFQSRRPNTSFCFLDIRSPGLGDTAMYLCATSRDNGQPEQYFGPGTRLTVT.

The chain links TRBV14 to TRBJ2-1, with D possibly being TRBD2 (6 bases). V was cut by 4 bases and J by 9 bases, with 16 bases left in between. CDR3 length: 14 amino acids. Germline CDR1 reads SGHDN; CDR2 reads FVKESK. CDR3 residues: CASSPLPGVGEQFF. The DNA for the CDR3 is TGTGCCAGCAGCCCTCTCCCGGGGGTCGGTGAGCAGTTCTTC.

The J gene is TRBJ1-6, the V gene TRBV28; 7 nucleotides line up with TRBD1. The CDR3 has 15 residues. V lost 7 bases to trimming and J lost 6 bases; unmatched junction nucleotides: 9. Germline V CDR1 and CDR2: MDHEN, SYDVKM. The CDR3 protein is CASNTPGQINSPLHF. CDR3 DNA sequence: TGTGCCAGCAATACCCCGGGACAGATTAATTCACCCCTCCACTTT.

The J gene is TRBJ2-5, the V gene TRBV18, with 7 nucleotides matching TRBD2. CDR3 length: 15 residues. Trimming at V came to 4 bases and at J to 2 bases, leaving 7 bases not matched to a gene. CDR1 is KGHSH, CDR2 LQKENI, per germline. The chain's CDR3 is CASSLQRGSQETQYF. The CDR3 DNA reads as TGTGCCAGCTCACTCCAGCGGGGCTCACAAGAGACCCAGTACTTC.

The rearrangement links TRBV20-1 to TRBJ1-1, with 9 bases fitting TRBD1. V was clipped by 3 bases and J by 1 base; unmatched bases: 6. The CDR3 is 15 amino acids. Germline V gene data show CDR1 as DFQATT and CDR2 as SNEGSKA (reference sequence). The CDR3 loop reads CSASSVGQGNTEAFF. CDR3 nucleotide sequence: TGCAGTGCTAGTAGTGTGGGACAGGGGAACACTGAAGCTTTCTTT.

On this clone itself: An end of the junction differs from the germline gene, which may be a read error. The CDR3 is CATSLTGNTGELFF. Written as DNA, the CDR3 is TGTGCCACCAGTTTAACAGGAAACACCGGGGAGCTGTTTTTT. The rearrangement links TRBV27 to TRBJ2-2, with a weak D call TRBD1 (5 bases). CDR3 length: 14 amino acids. CDR1 is MNHEY and CDR2 is SMNVEV in the germline V gene (reference sequence).

The chain uses TRBV19 and TRBJ2-7; maybe TRBD1 (6 bases). Germline lookup yields CDR1 LNHDA and CDR2 SQIVND (reference sequence). The CDR3 contains 14 residues. Trimming stripped 8 bases from V and 4 bases from J, with 18 bases between. As DNA, the CDR3 is TGTGCCAGTGTATCGGGACAACCAAGTTACGAGCAGTACTTC. It specifies CASVSGQPSYEQYF.

V and J are TRBV9 and TRBJ2-7, with TRBD2 identical over 8 bases. Germline CDR1 reads SGDLS; CDR2 reads YYNGEE. The J segment lost 1 base and the V segment lost 3 bases, leaving 12 bases of the junction unmatched. The CDR3 is made up of 17 amino acids. CDR3 in amino acids: CASSASYSGGTSYEQYF. The CDR3 nucleotides are TGTGCCAGCAGCGCCTCTTACTCGGGGGGGACATCCTACGAGCAGTACTTC.